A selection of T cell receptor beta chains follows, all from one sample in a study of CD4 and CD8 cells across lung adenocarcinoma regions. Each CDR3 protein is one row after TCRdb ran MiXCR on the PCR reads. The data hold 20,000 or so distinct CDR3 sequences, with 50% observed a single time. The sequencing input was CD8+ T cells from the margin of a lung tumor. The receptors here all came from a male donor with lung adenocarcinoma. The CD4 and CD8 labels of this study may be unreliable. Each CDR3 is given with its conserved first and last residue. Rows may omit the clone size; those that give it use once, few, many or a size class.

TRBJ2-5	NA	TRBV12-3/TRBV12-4	CASSLGGLGGRDQDIQYF
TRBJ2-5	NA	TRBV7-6	CASSNVGDVRETQYF
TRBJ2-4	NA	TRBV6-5	CARGSGQRAKDTQYF
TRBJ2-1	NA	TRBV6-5	CASSFSSAKLYNEQFF
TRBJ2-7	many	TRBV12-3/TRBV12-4	CASSLALGAASYEQYF
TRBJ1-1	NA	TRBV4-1	CASSQDSAEAEAFF
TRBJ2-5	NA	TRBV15	CATSRSRTGGVYETQYF
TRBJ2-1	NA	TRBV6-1	CASTPEFNEQFF
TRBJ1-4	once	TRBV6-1	CASSARPGQETNEKLFF
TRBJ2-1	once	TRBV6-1	CASTLRGRETDTQFF
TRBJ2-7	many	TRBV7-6	CASSIVGRRALATWNEQYF
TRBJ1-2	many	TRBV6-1	CASSRGLGGGDYGYTF
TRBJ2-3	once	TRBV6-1	CASSEAGTWAGDTQYF
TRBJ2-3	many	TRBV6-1	CASGAAGGRALDTQYF
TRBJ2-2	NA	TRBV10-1	CASRGVSTEAQFF
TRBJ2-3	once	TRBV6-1	CASSPGTSGRGTDTQYF
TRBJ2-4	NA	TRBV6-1	CASSEAGLGAENTQYF
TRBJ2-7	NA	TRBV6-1	CASSELRGSGANVLYF
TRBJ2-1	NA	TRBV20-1	CSARGHLAGGYNEQFF
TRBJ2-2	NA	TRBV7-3	CASSAQTGSRELFF
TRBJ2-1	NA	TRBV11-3	CASGRGGNEQFF
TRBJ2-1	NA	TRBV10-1	CASSESVLYNEQFF
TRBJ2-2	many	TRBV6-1	CASSGTRTDTGELFF
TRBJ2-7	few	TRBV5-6	CASSLGQNYEQYF
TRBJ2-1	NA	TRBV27	CASSLSRPNTDEQFF
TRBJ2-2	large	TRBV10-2	CASRASGTNTGELFF
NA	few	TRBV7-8	CASSPSAGTSPYEQYF
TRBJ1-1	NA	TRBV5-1	CASSPKLQGGTEAFF
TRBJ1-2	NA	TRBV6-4	CASKLAGYYGYTF
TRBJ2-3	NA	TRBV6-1	CASRGTWASGTDAQYF
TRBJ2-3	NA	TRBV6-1	CASSAGTGAKDTQYF